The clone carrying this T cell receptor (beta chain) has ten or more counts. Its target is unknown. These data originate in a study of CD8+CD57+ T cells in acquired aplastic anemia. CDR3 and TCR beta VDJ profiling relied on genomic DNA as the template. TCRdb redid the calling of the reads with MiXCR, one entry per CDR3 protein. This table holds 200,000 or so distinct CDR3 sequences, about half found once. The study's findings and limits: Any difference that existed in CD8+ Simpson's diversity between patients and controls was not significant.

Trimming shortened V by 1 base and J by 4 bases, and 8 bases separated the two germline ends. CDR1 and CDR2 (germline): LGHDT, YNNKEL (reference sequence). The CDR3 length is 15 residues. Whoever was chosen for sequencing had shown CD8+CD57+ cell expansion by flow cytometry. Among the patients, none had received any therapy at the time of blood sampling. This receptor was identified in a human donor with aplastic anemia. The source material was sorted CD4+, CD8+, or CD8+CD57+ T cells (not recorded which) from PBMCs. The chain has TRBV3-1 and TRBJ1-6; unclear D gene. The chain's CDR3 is CASSQVWQYNSPLHF. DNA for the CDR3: TGTGCCAGCAGCCAAGTTTGGCAGTATAATTCACCCCTCCACTTT.